This T cell receptor beta chain was obtained from a study of shared clonotypes between healthy human individuals. The method was immunoSEQ multiplex PCR; TCRdb's version includes in-frame clones alone and lacks a portion of them. This sample has 2 million to 2.5 million clones; about 94% occur once, and the top ten carry 1% to 1.3%. Terminally differentiated effector memory CD45RA+ cells were excluded from the naive CD8 cells, which were CD45RO-negative and positively selected for CCR7. The CDR3 covers 12 residues. CDR1 is SGHNT and CDR2 is YENEEA in the germline V gene. Trimming removed 5 bases at V and 4 bases at J, with 9 bases between.

The specimen was naive CD8+ T cells sorted from blood. The TCR was taken from a man younger than 35 in good health. The rearrangement joins TRBV11-3 to TRBJ2-7; D not resolved. The chain's CDR3 is CASSRARYEQYF. The CDR3 nucleotides read TGTGCCAGCAGCCGGGCTAGGTACGAGCAGTACTTC.